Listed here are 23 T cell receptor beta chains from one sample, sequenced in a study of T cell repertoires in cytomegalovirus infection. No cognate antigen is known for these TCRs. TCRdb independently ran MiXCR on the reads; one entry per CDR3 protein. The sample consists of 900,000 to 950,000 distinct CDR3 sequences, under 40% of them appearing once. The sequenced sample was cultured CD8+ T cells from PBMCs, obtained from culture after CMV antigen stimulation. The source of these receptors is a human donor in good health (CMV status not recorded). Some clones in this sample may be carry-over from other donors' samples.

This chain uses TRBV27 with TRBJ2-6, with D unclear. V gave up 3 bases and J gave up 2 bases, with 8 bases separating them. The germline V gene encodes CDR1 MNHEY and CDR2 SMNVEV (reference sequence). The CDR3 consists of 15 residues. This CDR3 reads CASSFKAPGANVLTF. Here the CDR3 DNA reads TGTGCCAGCAGTTTTAAGGCGCCTGGGGCCAACGTCCTGACTTTC. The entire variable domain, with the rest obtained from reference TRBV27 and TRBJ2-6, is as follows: EAQVTQNPRYLITVTGKKLTVTCSQNMNHEYMSWYRQDPGLGLRQIYYSMNVEVTDKGDVPEGYKVSRKEKRNFPLILESPSPNQTSLYFCASSFKAPGANVLTFGAGSRLTVL.

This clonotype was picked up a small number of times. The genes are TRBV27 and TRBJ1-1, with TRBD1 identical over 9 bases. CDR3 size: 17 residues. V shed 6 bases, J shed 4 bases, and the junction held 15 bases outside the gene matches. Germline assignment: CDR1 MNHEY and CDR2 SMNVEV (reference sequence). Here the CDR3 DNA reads TGTGCCAGCAGAATCGTCCGGGACAGGGAAGGAGGCACTGAAGCTTTCTTT. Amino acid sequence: CASRIVRDREGGTEAFF.

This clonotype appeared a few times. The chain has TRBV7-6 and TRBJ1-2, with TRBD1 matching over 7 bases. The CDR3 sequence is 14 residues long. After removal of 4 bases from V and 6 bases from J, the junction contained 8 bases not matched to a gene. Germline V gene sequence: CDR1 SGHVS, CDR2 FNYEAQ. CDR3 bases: TGTGCCAGCAGCTCGATCTCCGGGACAGATGGCTACACCTTC. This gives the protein CASSSISGTDGYTF. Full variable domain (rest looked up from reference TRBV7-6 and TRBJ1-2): GAGVSQSPRYKVTKRGQDVALRCDPISGHVSLYWYRQALGQGPEFLTYFNYEAQQDKSGLPNDRFSAERPEGSISTLTIQRTEQRDSAMYRCASSSISGTDGYTFGSGTRLTVV.

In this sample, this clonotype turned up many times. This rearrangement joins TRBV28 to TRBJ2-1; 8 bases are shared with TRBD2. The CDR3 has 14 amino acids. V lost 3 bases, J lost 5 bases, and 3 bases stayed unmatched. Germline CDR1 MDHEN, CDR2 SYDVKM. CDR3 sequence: CASSFSGINNEQFF. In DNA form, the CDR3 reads TGTGCCAGCAGTTTTAGCGGGATAAACAATGAGCAGTTCTTC. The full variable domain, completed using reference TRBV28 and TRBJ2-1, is DVKVTQSSRYLVKRTGEKVFLECVQDMDHENMFWYRQDPGLGLRLIYFSYDVKMKEKGDIPEGYSVSREKKERFSLILESASTNQTSMYLCASSFSGINNEQFFGPGTRLTVL.

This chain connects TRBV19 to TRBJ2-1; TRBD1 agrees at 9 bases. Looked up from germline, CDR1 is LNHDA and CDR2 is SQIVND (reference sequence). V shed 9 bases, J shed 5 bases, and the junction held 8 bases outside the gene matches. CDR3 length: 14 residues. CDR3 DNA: TGTGCCAGCGTAGGGACAGGGCTCCACAATGAGCAGTTCTTC. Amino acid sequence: CASVGTGLHNEQFF.

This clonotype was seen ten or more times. Here the CDR3 reads CASSRTAGGTGELFF. Here the CDR3 DNA reads TGTGCCAGCAGTCGGACTGCGGGTGGTACCGGGGAGCTGTTTTTT. The V call is TRBV7-6, the J call TRBJ2-2; D is possibly TRBD2 (5 bases). Germline V gene lookup returns CDR1 SGHVS and CDR2 FNYEAQ. There are 15 residues in the CDR3. Trimming stripped 6 bases from V and 5 bases from J, with 16 bases between.

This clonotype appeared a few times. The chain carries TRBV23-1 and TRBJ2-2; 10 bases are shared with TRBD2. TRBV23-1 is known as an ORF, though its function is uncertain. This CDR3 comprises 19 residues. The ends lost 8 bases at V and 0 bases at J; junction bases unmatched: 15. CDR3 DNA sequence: TGCGCCAGCTCCCAATGGGCGGAGCGGGGGGGAACGAACACCGGGGAGCTGTTTTTT. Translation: CASSQWAERGGTNTGELFF.

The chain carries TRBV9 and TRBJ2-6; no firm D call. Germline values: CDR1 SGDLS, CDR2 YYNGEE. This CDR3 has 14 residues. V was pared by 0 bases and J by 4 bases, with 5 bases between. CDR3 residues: CASSVDSGANVLTF. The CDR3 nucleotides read TGTGCCAGCAGCGTAGACTCCGGGGCCAACGTCCTGACTTTC.

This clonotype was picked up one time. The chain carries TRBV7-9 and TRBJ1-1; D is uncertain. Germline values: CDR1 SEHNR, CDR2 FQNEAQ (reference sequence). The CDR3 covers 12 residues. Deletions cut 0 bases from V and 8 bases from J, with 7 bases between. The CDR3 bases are TGTGCCAGCAGCTTAGCGCCAAAGGAAGCTTTCTTT. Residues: CASSLAPKEAFF.

The CDR3 DNA reads as TGTGCCAGTTCTCCCTGGACAGGGGGAGGAGAAAAACTGTTTTTT. It codes for CASSPWTGGGEKLFF. The chain recombines TRBV19 with TRBJ1-4, with 10 bases that match TRBD1. The V segment lost 8 bases and the J segment 8 bases; nucleotides outside the gene matches: 11. Germline CDR1 is LNHDA and CDR2 is SQIVND (reference sequence). The CDR3 totals 15 residues.

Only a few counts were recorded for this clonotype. CDR3 residues: CASTPGPGAFRYEQYV. In DNA, the CDR3 is TGTGCCAGCACCCCCGGTCCGGGGGCATTTCGGTACGAGCAGTACGTC. The chain employs TRBV2 and TRBJ2-7; D may correspond to TRBD1 or TRBD2 (6 bases each). Germline V gives CDR1 SNHLY, CDR2 FYNNEI. The CDR3 is made up of 16 amino acids. Trimming shortened V by 7 bases and J by 4 bases, and 23 bases separated the two germline ends.

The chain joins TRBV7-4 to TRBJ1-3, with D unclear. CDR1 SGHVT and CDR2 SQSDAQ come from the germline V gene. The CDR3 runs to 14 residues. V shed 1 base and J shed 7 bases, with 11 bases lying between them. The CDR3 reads CASSLEGVRNTIYF. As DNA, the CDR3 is TGTGCCAGCAGCTTAGAGGGTGTGAGGAACACCATATATTTT.

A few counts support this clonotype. This chain's CDR3 is CASSPGDSGGETQYF. In DNA form, the CDR3 reads TGTGCCAGCAGCCCCGGGGACAGTGGGGGGGAGACCCAGTACTTC. J is TRBJ2-5 and V is TRBV11-3, with D possibly TRBD1 on 7 matching bases. CDR1 and CDR2 from the germline V gene are SGHNT and YENEEA. The CDR3 runs 15 residues. V was clipped by 5 bases and J by 5 bases, with 18 bases between them.

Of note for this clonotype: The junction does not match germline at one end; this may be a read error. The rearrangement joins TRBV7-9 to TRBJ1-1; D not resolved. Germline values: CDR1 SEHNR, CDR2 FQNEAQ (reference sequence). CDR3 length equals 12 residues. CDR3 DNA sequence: TGCGCCAGCAGCGGATCCCCCGTTGAAGCTTTCTTT. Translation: CASSGSPVEAFF.

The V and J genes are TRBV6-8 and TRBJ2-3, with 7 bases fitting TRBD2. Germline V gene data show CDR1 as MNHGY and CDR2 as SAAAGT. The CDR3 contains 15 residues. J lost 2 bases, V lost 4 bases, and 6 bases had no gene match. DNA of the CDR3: TGTGCCAGCAGTTCACTAGCGATATACACAGATACGCAGTATTTT. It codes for CASSSLAIYTDTQYF.

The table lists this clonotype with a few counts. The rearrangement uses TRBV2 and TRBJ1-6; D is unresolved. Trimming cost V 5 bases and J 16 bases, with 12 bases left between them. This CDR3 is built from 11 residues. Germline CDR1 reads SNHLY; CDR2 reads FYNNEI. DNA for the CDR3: TGTGCCAGCAGTTCGGGGATGTCGCTCCACTTT. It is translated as CASSSGMSLHF. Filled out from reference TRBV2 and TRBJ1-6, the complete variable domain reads EPEVTQTPSHQVTQMGQEVILRCVPISNHLYFYWYRQILGQKVEFLVSFYNNEISEKSEIFDDQFSVERPDGSNFTLKIRSTKLEDSAMYFCASSSGMSLHFGNGTRLTVT.

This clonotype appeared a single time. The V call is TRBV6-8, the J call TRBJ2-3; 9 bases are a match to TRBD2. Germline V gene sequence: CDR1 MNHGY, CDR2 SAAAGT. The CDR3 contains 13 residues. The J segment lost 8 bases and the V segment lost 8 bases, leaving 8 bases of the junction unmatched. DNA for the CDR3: TGTGCCAGCTTTGGCGGGGGGGCCGGTACGCAGTATTTT. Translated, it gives CASFGGGAGTQYF.

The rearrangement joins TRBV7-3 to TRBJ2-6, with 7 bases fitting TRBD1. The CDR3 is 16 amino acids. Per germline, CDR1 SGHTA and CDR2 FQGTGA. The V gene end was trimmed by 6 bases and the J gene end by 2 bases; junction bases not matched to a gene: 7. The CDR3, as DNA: TGTGCCAGCAGTCCGACAAGGGGGCCTGGGGCCAACGTCCTGACTTTC. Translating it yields CASSPTRGPGANVLTF.

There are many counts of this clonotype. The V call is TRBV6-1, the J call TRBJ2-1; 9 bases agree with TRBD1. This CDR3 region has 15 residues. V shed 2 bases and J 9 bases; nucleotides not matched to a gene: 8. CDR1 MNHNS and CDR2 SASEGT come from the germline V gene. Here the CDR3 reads CASSEHTGQGGEQFF. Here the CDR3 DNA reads TGTGCCAGCAGTGAACATACGGGACAGGGAGGTGAGCAGTTCTTC.

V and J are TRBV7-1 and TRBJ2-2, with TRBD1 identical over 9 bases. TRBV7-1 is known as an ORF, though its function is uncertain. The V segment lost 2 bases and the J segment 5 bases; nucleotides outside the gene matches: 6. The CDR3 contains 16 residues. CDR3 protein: CASSSPGQGFTGELFF. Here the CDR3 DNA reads TGTGCCAGCAGCTCACCGGGACAGGGTTTTACCGGGGAGCTGTTTTTT.

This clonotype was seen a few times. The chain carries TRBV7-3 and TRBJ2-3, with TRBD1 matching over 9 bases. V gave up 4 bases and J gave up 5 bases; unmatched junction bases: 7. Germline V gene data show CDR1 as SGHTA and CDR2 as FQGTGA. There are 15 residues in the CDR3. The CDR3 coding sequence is TGTGCCAGCAGCTCCCCGGGACAGGGAAAAGATACGCAGTATTTT. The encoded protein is CASSSPGQGKDTQYF.

In nucleotides, the CDR3 is TGTGCCAGTAGTATAGAACAGGGCCCGGGCGGGGAGCTGTTTTTT. Translated, it gives CASSIEQGPGGELFF. The chain combines TRBV19 with TRBJ2-2; a weak D match, TRBD1 (6 bases). CDR3 length: 15 amino acids. Trimming removed 0 bases from V and 7 bases from J, with 12 bases in between. Germline CDR1 is LNHDA and CDR2 is SQIVND (reference sequence).

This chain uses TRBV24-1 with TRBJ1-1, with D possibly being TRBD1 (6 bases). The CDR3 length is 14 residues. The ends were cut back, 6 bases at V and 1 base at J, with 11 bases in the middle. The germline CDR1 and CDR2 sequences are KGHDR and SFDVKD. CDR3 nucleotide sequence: TGTGCCACCAGTCCGACAGGTCGGAACACTGAAGCTTTCTTT. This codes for CATSPTGRNTEAFF.